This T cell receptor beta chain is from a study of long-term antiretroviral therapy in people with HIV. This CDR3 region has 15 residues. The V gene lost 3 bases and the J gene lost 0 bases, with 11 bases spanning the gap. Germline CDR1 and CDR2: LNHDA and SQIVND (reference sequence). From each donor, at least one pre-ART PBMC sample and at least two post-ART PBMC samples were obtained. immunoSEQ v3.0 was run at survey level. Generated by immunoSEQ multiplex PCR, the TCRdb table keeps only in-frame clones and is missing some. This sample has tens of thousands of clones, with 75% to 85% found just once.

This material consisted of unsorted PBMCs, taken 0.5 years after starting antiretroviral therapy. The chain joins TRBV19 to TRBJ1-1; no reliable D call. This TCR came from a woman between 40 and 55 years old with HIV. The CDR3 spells CASSMRWLMNTEAFF. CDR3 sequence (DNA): TGTGCCAGTAGTATGAGGTGGCTCATGAACACTGAAGCTTTCTTT.